These 30 T cell receptor beta chains share one sample of origin, sequenced in a study of T cells expressing NK-cell markers. TCRdb re-analyzed the 5' RACE reads; it lists each CDR3 protein once, without DNA. The sample holds almost 450,000 distinct CDR3 sequences. Sample: blood T cells: a sorted CD56 or NKG2C T cell subset, CD4+ or CD8+ T cells, or bulk PBMC T cells (not recorded which). These receptors were taken from a woman between 18 and 75 years old in good health.

V and J are TRBV7-2 and TRBJ2-5. The germline CDR1 and CDR2 sequences are SGHTA and FQGNSA. This CDR3 region has 14 residues. Here the CDR3 reads CASRVSGAQETQYF.

The genes are TRBV7-9 and TRBJ1-2. Germline-derived CDR1 and CDR2 are SEHNR and FQNEAQ (reference sequence). CDR3 length: 15 residues. CDR3 amino acids: CASSSSIGPAEGYTF.

The gene calls are TRBV20-1 and TRBJ1-5; no DNA is available, so the TRBD1 call from TCRdb remains unchecked. This CDR3 has 13 residues. Germline CDR1 DFQATT, CDR2 SNEGSKA (reference sequence). Here the CDR3 reads CSAADRGGQPQHF.

The V and J genes are TRBV20-1 and TRBJ2-7; TCRdb names TRBD2, which stays unverified in the absence of DNA. The CDR3 is 15 amino acids. Germline CDR1 and CDR2: DFQATT and SNEGSKA (reference sequence). The CDR3 spells CSAIAGTSVSDEQYF.

The chain couples TRBV4-3 to TRBJ2-3. The CDR3 is made up of 14 amino acids. Germline V gene sequence: CDR1 LGHNA, CDR2 YSLEER. CDR3 amino acids: CASSQVAEADTQYF.

This sequence joins TRBV30 and TRBJ2-7. Per germline, CDR1 GTSNPN and CDR2 SVGIG (reference sequence). The CDR3 totals 14 residues. This CDR3 is CAWSVLLGSYEQYF.

The chain carries TRBV5-1 and TRBJ2-1; TCRdb gives TRBD2 as the D gene, but with no DNA this cannot be confirmed. The CDR3 runs 18 residues. CDR1 is SGHRS, CDR2 YFSETQ, per germline. The CDR3 spells CASSLGQGPWTSYNEQFF.

V usage is TRBV4-3 and J usage is TRBJ1-5. The CDR3 is 16 amino acids. The V gene's germline CDR1 is LGHNA and CDR2 YSLEER. CDR3 amino acids: CASSQDRGAFNQPQHF.

CDR3: CSAVTGGSYNSPLHF. The chain joins TRBV20-1 to TRBJ1-6; TCRdb's assignment of TRBD1 cannot be checked, as there is no DNA. Germline CDR1 DFQATT, CDR2 SNEGSKA (reference sequence). The CDR3 spans 15 residues.

The genes are TRBV11-2 and TRBJ2-1; with no DNA, the TCRdb D assignment of TRBD2 cannot be verified. Germline assignment: CDR1 SGHAT and CDR2 FQNNGV. This CDR3 region has 15 residues. The CDR3 loop is CASSKGPTSYNEQFF.

The chain links TRBV6-5 to TRBJ1-5; TCRdb's D gene call, TRBD1, goes unchecked for lack of DNA. CDR1 is MNHEY, CDR2 SVGAGI, per germline. This CDR3 is built from 14 residues. The CDR3 sequence is CASSYGAENQPQHF.

The chain is built from TRBV6-2 or TRBV6-3 and TRBJ1-2; TCRdb proposes TRBD1, but this gene call is untestable without DNA. This CDR3 has 14 residues. CDR1 and CDR2 from the germline V gene are MNHEY and SVGEGT. CDR3 amino acids: CASSETVGRYGYTF.

The chain carries TRBV20-1 and TRBJ1-6. Germline CDR1 and CDR2: DFQATT and SNEGSKA (reference sequence). The CDR3 is 16 amino acids. CDR3 sequence: CSARVRGGSYNSPLHF.

The chain links TRBV29-1 to TRBJ2-3; TCRdb calls TRBD2, which cannot be checked without DNA. Germline V gene sequence: CDR1 SQVTM, CDR2 ANQGSEA. This CDR3 spans 11 amino acids. The CDR3 region is CRGLFTDTQYF.

This chain joins TRBV12-3 or TRBV12-4 and TRBJ2-7; TCRdb designates TRBD1, a call that cannot be tested without DNA. The CDR3 has 14 residues. The CDR3: CASSRQGKGYEQYF.

The chain joins TRBV3-1 to TRBJ2-3; the TCRdb D gene call, TRBD2, has no DNA to confirm it. Looked up from germline, CDR1 is LGHDT and CDR2 is YNNKEL (reference sequence). This CDR3 region has 16 residues. The CDR3 loop is CASSQEAGGRTDTQYF.

The V gene is TRBV30, the J gene TRBJ2-6. The CDR3 totals 13 residues. CDR1 is GTSNPN, CDR2 SVGIG, per germline (reference sequence). The CDR3 region is CATNAGGANVLTF.

The chain couples TRBV29-1 to TRBJ2-7; TCRdb's assignment of TRBD2 cannot be checked, as there is no DNA. This CDR3 comprises 12 residues. Germline V gene data show CDR1 as SQVTM and CDR2 as ANQGSEA. The CDR3 sequence: CSVGIAGYEQYF.

The V and J genes are TRBV5-1 and TRBJ1-1; the TCRdb D gene call, TRBD1, has no DNA to confirm it. The CDR3 consists of 14 residues. Germline V gene data show CDR1 as SGHRS and CDR2 as YFSETQ. The CDR3 loop reads CASSSGTRRAEAFF.

The V gene is TRBV7-3, the J gene TRBJ2-3; without DNA, the TCRdb call of TRBD1 cannot be checked. Germline V CDR1 and CDR2: SGHTA, FQGTGA. The CDR3 sequence is 15 residues long. This CDR3 reads CASSPAQGATDTQYF. The full variable domain, with the rest looked up from reference TRBV7-3 and TRBJ2-3, is GAGVSQTPSNKVTEKGKYVELRCDPISGHTALYWYRQSLGQGPEFLIYFQGTGAADDSGLPNDRFFAVRPEGSVSTLKIQRTERGDSAVYLCASSPAQGATDTQYFGPGTRLTVL.

The chain links TRBV20-1 to TRBJ1-4; the D call of TRBD1 rests on TCRdb alone, since no DNA is present to check it. The germline V gene has CDR1 DFQATT and CDR2 SNEGSKA (reference sequence). This CDR3 comprises 14 residues. CDR3 protein: CSARPGNPRSKLFF.

The CDR3 loop is CASSSGGSDTDTQYF. The V call is TRBV6-2 or TRBV6-3, the J call TRBJ2-3; the TCRdb call, TRBD2, lacks DNA for checking. Germline V CDR1 and CDR2: MNHEY, SVGEGT. The CDR3 has 15 amino acids.

The CDR3 region is CASSSLRNQPQHF. J is TRBJ1-5 and V is TRBV7-2. Germline loops: CDR1 SGHTA, CDR2 FQGNSA. CDR3 length: 13 residues.

The rearrangement uses TRBV6-1 and TRBJ2-5; the D call from TCRdb, TRBD2, cannot be confirmed without DNA. The CDR3 loop spans 15 amino acids. Germline CDR1 MNHNS, CDR2 SASEGT. CDR3 residues: CASRPLAGAQETQYF.

The chain is built from TRBV5-5 and TRBJ2-7; TCRdb lists TRBD2, though no DNA is available to test this call. Germline assignment: CDR1 SGHKS and CDR2 YYEKEE (reference sequence). The CDR3 covers 16 residues. The CDR3: CASNGFGRESNYEQYF.

The V call is TRBV24-1, the J call TRBJ2-3; with no DNA, the TCRdb D assignment of TRBD1 cannot be verified. In germline, CDR1 is KGHDR, CDR2 SFDVKD. The CDR3 consists of 15 residues. The CDR3 is CATSDPGSPTDTQYF.

The J gene is TRBJ2-5, the V gene TRBV7-2; as DNA is missing, the TRBD2 call by TCRdb cannot be tested. The germline V gene encodes CDR1 SGHTA and CDR2 FQGNSA. The CDR3 is 16 residues long. CDR3 residues: CASSSYGPTHQETQYF.

J is TRBJ1-1 and V is TRBV6-5; TCRdb indicates TRBD1, and absent DNA this call remains unverified. The CDR3 loop spans 18 amino acids. Germline V gives CDR1 MNHEY, CDR2 SVGAGI. The CDR3 protein is CASSYPNNPDRARAEAFF.

The chain is built from TRBV5-5 and TRBJ2-1; TCRdb gives TRBD1 as the D gene, but with no DNA this cannot be confirmed. The germline gives CDR1 SGHKS, CDR2 YYEKEE (reference sequence). CDR3 length: 15 amino acids. The CDR3 sequence is CASSPGFSSYNEQFF.

The rearrangement links TRBV7-2 to TRBJ2-6; without DNA, the TCRdb call of TRBD1 cannot be checked. The V gene's germline CDR1 is SGHTA and CDR2 FQGNSA. CDR3 length: 16 amino acids. CDR3 amino acids: CASSPGQLSGANVLTF.